This TCR beta chain was sequenced for a study of cytomegalovirus exposure and HLA in healthy donors. Findings of the study overall: Reported results showed that the classifier diagnosed cytomegalovirus status with high specificity and sensitivity.

With respect to this clone: The antigen is unknown.

In the PCR, 60 Vbeta and 13 Jbeta primers were used. Libraries were prepared by immunoSEQ multiplex PCR; TCRdb keeps only in-frame clonotypes and omits some of them. The sample contains 160,000 or so clones, about 80% of which appear only once. The CDR3 is 15 residues long. The V end lost 6 bases, the J end lost 3 bases, and 17 bases lay between the germline ends. The germline V gene encodes CDR1 MNHEY and CDR2 SMNVEV (reference sequence). The rearrangement links TRBV27 to TRBJ2-5; TRBD1 might be the D (5 bases). The sample was PBMCs. The clonotype was recovered from a man aged 40-50 years in good health and CMV-seronegative. Here the CDR3 reads CASSRSLREKETQYF. CDR3 in DNA: TGTGCCAGCAGCCGAAGTCTCAGGGAAAAAGAGACCCAGTACTTC.